Sequencing of this TCR beta chain was carried out in a study of blood T cell repertoires in COVID-19. About the study: The samples span acute and convalescent COVID-19 from the United States, Italy and Spain. In each case, the material was cDNA or gDNA derived from T cells, B-cell-depleted T cells, or PBMCs.

Sequencing was performed with immunoSEQ multiplex PCR; in TCRdb, only in-frame clones are kept and a portion is missing. Among about 210,000 clones, 80% were seen once, and the ten largest hold 7% to 8.5%. Only a few counts were recorded for this clone. The CDR3 is made up of 12 amino acids. Trimming took 6 bases from V and 8 from J; bases not matched to a gene: 2. The germline gives CDR1 KGHDR, CDR2 SFDVKD. The J gene is TRBJ2-1, the V gene TRBV24-1; TRBD1 matches at 8 bases. What was sequenced was peripheral blood. This sequence originates from a woman aged 70-85 years with acute or convalescent COVID-19. The CDR3 region is CATSLTGDEQFF. DNA of the CDR3: TGTGCCACCAGTTTGACAGGGGATGAGCAGTTCTTC.